A single sample gave rise to the 19 T cell receptor beta chains below, sequenced in a study of chemoradiotherapy in HPV16-positive cancers. Profiling relied on immunoSEQ multiplex PCR, and the TCRdb table lists in-frame clones only, not all of them. The sample consists of approximately 12,000 clones, 86% of them appearing once. Sequenced here: blood, sampled from a patient who underwent chemoradiotherapy. The receptors originated from a human donor with HPV-associated anogenital cancer.

CDR3 bases: TGTGCCAGCAGCGTAGGATTCGGAAATCAGCCCCAGCATTTT. Translation gives CASSVGFGNQPQHF. The rearrangement joins TRBV9 to TRBJ1-5; D is unclear. The CDR3 extends over 14 amino acids. V was trimmed by 0 bases and J by 4 bases, leaving 8 bases between them. Germline CDR1 and CDR2: SGDLS and YYNGEE.

The chain has TRBV6-1 and TRBJ1-1, with a tentative D call TRBD1 (6 bases). From germline, CDR1 is MNHNS and CDR2 SASEGT. The CDR3 runs to 13 residues. V lost 4 bases, J lost 2 bases, and 8 bases lay in between. The DNA for the CDR3 is TGTGCCAGCAGTGGGACAGTTAACACTGAAGCTTTCTTT. Its protein product is CASSGTVNTEAFF.

In this sample, this clone turned up once. CDR3 sequence (DNA): TGTGCCAGCAGTTACTTCAAGGTTGATGGCTACACCTTC. Protein sequence: CASSYFKVDGYTF. This rearrangement joins TRBV6-6 to TRBJ1-2; D unclear. V dropped 1 base and J dropped 6 bases, with 9 bases sitting between them. The CDR3 has 13 amino acids. Germline CDR1 MNHNY, CDR2 SVGAGI (reference sequence).

CDR3 loop: CASSDRGGTDTQYF. CDR3 coding DNA: TGTGCCAGCAGTGACAGGGGTGGCACAGATACGCAGTATTTT. This chain connects TRBV6-4 to TRBJ2-3; D may be TRBD1 (5 bases). Germline V gene lookup returns CDR1 MRHNA and CDR2 SNTAGT. Trimming left V 2 bases short and J 1 base short, with 7 bases between. This CDR3 is 14 amino acids long.

The chain combines TRBV5-1 with TRBJ2-5, with a tentative D call TRBD2 (6 bases). The CDR3 runs to 13 residues. The germline V gene encodes CDR1 SGHRS and CDR2 YFSETQ. Trimming cost V 4 bases and J 4 bases, with 11 bases left between them. The CDR3 here is CASSPGGAETQYF. The CDR3 DNA sequence: TGCGCCAGCAGCCCCGGGGGAGCAGAGACCCAGTACTTC.

V and J are TRBV5-1 and TRBJ2-1; D possibly corresponds to TRBD1 (6 bases). The V gene's germline CDR1 is SGHRS and CDR2 YFSETQ. Trimming pared 4 bases from V and 5 bases from J, leaving 13 bases between. The CDR3 length is 14 residues. CDR3 in DNA: TGCGCCAGCAGCCAAACAGGGACCAACAATGAGCAGTTCTTC. Its translation: CASSQTGTNNEQFF.

The CDR3 nucleotides read TGTGCCAGCTCACCACAACAAGAGACCCAGTACTTC. Its protein is CASSPQQETQYF. The J gene is TRBJ2-5, the V gene TRBV18, with D unclear. From germline, CDR1 is KGHSH and CDR2 LQKENI. The CDR3 has 12 residues. V lost 1 base and J lost 2, with 2 bases in between.

The chain recombines TRBV4-1 with TRBJ1-4; TRBD1 might be the D (5 bases). V lost 3 bases and J lost 0, with 17 bases in between. The germline V gene has CDR1 MGHRA and CDR2 YSYEKL. The CDR3 totals 18 residues. The CDR3 loop is CASSQDGGTLATNEKLFF. The CDR3 DNA sequence: TGCGCCAGCAGCCAGGACGGAGGGACCCTTGCAACTAATGAAAAACTGTTTTTT.

This clone was counted only a few times. The chain employs TRBV6-4 and TRBJ2-3; possible D gene TRBD2, 7 bases. CDR1 MRHNA and CDR2 SNTAGT come from the germline V gene. V gave up 3 bases and J gave up 5 bases, with 12 bases separating them. The CDR3 spans 14 residues. As DNA, the CDR3 is TGTGCCAGCAGTGAGGGGGGGGGCGGAGATACGCAGTATTTT. Translating gives CASSEGGGGDTQYF.

The chain combines TRBV25-1 with TRBJ2-7, with D possibly being TRBD1 (6 bases). The CDR3 totals 15 residues. Looked up from germline, CDR1 is MGHDK and CDR2 is SYGVNS. Deletions cut 1 base from V and 5 bases from J, with 15 bases between. CDR3 in DNA: TGTGCCAGCAGTGAATCGGCCAGGGGCTTGAACGAGCAGTACTTC. It translates to CASSESARGLNEQYF.

This sequence joins TRBV4-3 and TRBJ2-6; D perhaps matches TRBD1 (6 bases). Trimming removed 0 bases at V and 4 bases at J, with 13 bases between. The CDR3 runs to 17 residues. CDR1 is LGHNA, CDR2 YSLEER, per germline. The CDR3 DNA follows: TGCGCCAGCAGCCAAGATCTAGGGGGACGGGGGGCCAACGTCCTGACTTTC. This encodes CASSQDLGGRGANVLTF.

The chain is built from TRBV9 and TRBJ1-3; tentative D call: TRBD1 (6 bases). Between the trimmed V and J ends, which lost 0 bases and 4 bases, there was a span of 8 bases. The germline V gene has CDR1 SGDLS and CDR2 YYNGEE. This CDR3 comprises 14 residues. The DNA for the CDR3 is TGTGCCAGCAGCGTAGCTCAGGGGGGAAACACCATATATTTT. This translates into CASSVAQGGNTIYF.

The V call is TRBV14, the J call TRBJ2-1, with D unresolved. CDR1 and CDR2 from the germline V gene are SGHDN and FVKESK. Deletions cut 2 bases from V and 7 bases from J, with 9 bases between. CDR3 length equals 13 residues. CDR3 sequence: CASSQRDRNEQFF. The CDR3 region has the DNA TGTGCCAGCAGCCAAAGAGACCGGAATGAGCAGTTCTTC.

The chain couples TRBV19 to TRBJ2-7; unclear D gene. The length of the CDR3 is 14 residues. V was pared by 3 bases and J by 2 bases, with 11 bases between. Germline V gene lookup returns CDR1 LNHDA and CDR2 SQIVND (reference sequence). The CDR3 DNA reads TGTGCCAGTAGTATCGAGACATCAACCTACGAGCAGTACTTC. It specifies CASSIETSTYEQYF.

V usage is TRBV5-1 and J usage is TRBJ2-4; the match to TRBD1 covers 10 bases. CDR1 and CDR2 (germline): SGHRS, YFSETQ. Trimming cost V 2 bases and J 5 bases; bases outside gene matches: 7. This CDR3 contains 16 residues. The CDR3 coding sequence is TGCGCCAGCAGCTTCGAAGGGACAGGGGTTCAAAACATTCAGTACTTC. Residues: CASSFEGTGVQNIQYF.

This clone was observed a single time. The chain carries TRBV5-5 and TRBJ2-7; 8 nucleotides line up with TRBD1. Germline CDR1 reads SGHKS; CDR2 reads YYEKEE (reference sequence). V was pared by 3 bases and J by 5 bases, with 4 bases of the junction left unmatched. The CDR3 length is 13 residues. The CDR3 nucleotides are TGTGCCAGCAGCTCAGGGGGCTTGGACGAGCAGTACTTC. Translation: CASSSGGLDEQYF. The full variable domain, completed using reference TRBV5-5 and TRBJ2-7, is DAGVTQSPTHLIKTRGQQVTLRCSPISGHKSVSWYQQVLGQGPQFIFQYYEKEERGRGNFPDRFSARQFPNYSSELNVNALLLGDSALYLCASSSGGLDEQYFGPGTRLTVT.

The CDR3 nucleotides are TGTGCCAGCCGGGCAGGGATGAACACTGAAGCTTTCTTT. It is translated as CASRAGMNTEAFF. The chain employs TRBV6-5 and TRBJ1-1; TRBD1 might be the D (5 bases). The CDR3 is made up of 13 amino acids. V shed 8 bases and J shed 0 bases, with 10 bases lying between them. Germline V gives CDR1 MNHEY, CDR2 SVGAGI.

The chain couples TRBV28 to TRBJ1-5, with a possible D match to TRBD1 (6 bases). CDR1 and CDR2 from the germline V gene are MDHEN and SYDVKM. V dropped 7 bases and J dropped 3 bases, with 10 bases sitting between them. This CDR3 is built from 13 residues. CDR3 protein: CASKQGPNQPQHF. In DNA, the CDR3 is TGTGCCAGCAAACAGGGCCCCAATCAGCCCCAGCATTTT.

The CDR3 reads CASSQDPTVSGNTIYF. The DNA for the CDR3 is TGCGCCAGCAGCCAAGATCCGACGGTGTCTGGAAACACCATATATTTT. The chain uses TRBV4-1 and TRBJ1-3; unclear D gene. This CDR3 is 16 amino acids long. The V end was cut by 0 bases, the J end by 1 base, with 10 bases between. Per germline, CDR1 MGHRA and CDR2 YSYEKL.